The clone carrying this T cell receptor (beta chain) is a singleton in its sample. CDR3 length: 13 residues. Per germline, CDR1 MNHEY and CDR2 SMNVEV (reference sequence). This entry belongs to a study of blood T cell repertoires in COVID-19. Across the study: PBMCs, B-cell-depleted T cells, or T cells were the source of the cDNA or gDNA that made up the material.

Per the study methods: Cell counts per sample came from amplifying reference gene primers. Using immunoSEQ multiplex PCR, the repertoire was profiled, and TCRdb retains in-frame clones only, with some absent. The V and J calls and clone size were taken over from that table, and D and trimming were inferred from the DNA. The profile shows approximately 330,000 clones, roughly 90% of them singletons. The receptor's source is a woman aged 45-65 years with active or convalescent COVID-19. The V and J genes are TRBV27 and TRBJ1-5, with 8 nucleotides matching TRBD1. The sequencing input was peripheral blood. The CDR3 spells CESRGRINQPQHF. CDR3 in DNA: TGTGAAAGCAGGGGGCGGATCAATCAGCCCCAGCATTTT.